The rows below give T cell receptor beta chains drawn from one sample of a study of T cell responses to AZD1222 COVID-19 vaccine. Repertoires were generated with immunoSEQ multiplex PCR, while TCRdb's copy carries only in-frame clones and drops some. The data show about 120,000 clones, roughly 90% seen once. Specimen: peripheral blood, collected on day 0 of AZD1222 vaccination. These receptors all come from an adult in good health. CDR3s include the opening cysteine and the closing phenylalanine or tryptophan. D genes are given only for firm matches. Rows give clone size only sometimes, using once, few, many, or a class for an expanded clone.

D gene	clone size	CDR3 length	J gene	V gene	CDR3 protein	CDR3 DNA
NA	once	15	TRBJ1-6	TRBV28	CASMALSSYNSPLHF	TGTGCCAGCATGGCGCTGAGCTCCTATAATTCACCCCTCCACTTT
NA	once	14	TRBJ2-3	TRBV6-5	CASSIVGGTDTQYF	TGTGCCAGCAGTATAGTAGGTGGCACAGATACGCAGTATTTT
NA	NA	17	TRBJ2-3	TRBV4-1	CASSQAPHRSRTDTQYF	TGCGCCAGCAGCCAAGCCCCCCACCGCTCGCGCACAGATACGCAGTATTTT
TRBD1	NA	14	TRBJ1-1	TRBV6-2/TRBV6-3	CASSYGDRNTEAFF	TGTGCCAGCAGTTATGGGGACAGGAACACTGAAGCTTTCTTT
TRBD1	few	18	TRBJ1-5	TRBV28	CASSRRRLTGGGHQPQHF	TGTGCCAGCAGTCGTCGGCGGTTGACAGGGGGTGGCCATCAGCCCCAGCATTTT
NA	NA	15	TRBJ2-3	TRBV3-1/TRBV3-2	CASSQEGRDTDTQYF	TGTGCCAGCAGCCAAGAAGGACGGGACACAGATACGCAGTATTTT
NA	NA	14	TRBJ1-3	TRBV12-5	CASGWGGLDDTIYF	TGTGCTAGTGGTTGGGGGGGGCTTGATGACACCATATATTTT
TRBD2	NA	12	TRBJ2-1	TRBV9	CASSVVGGGQFF	TGTGCCAGCAGCGTAGTAGGCGGGGGGCAGTTCTTC
NA	NA	12	TRBJ2-1	TRBV14	CASSQGEARRFF	TGTGCCAGCAGCCAAGGAGAAGCTCGAAGGTTCTTC
TRBD1	NA	16	TRBJ2-3	TRBV3-1/TRBV3-2	CASSQQSTGGRDTQYF	TGTGCCAGCAGCCAACAAAGCACAGGGGGGCGAGATACGCAGTATTTT
NA	NA	14	TRBJ1-5	TRBV27	CASSPQGDDQPQHF	TGTGCCAGCAGTCCGCAAGGAGACGATCAGCCCCAGCATTTT
NA	NA	17	TRBJ2-3	TRBV4-3	CASSQVPSATATDTQYF	TGCGCCAGCAGCCAAGTCCCTAGCGCAACGGCCACAGATACGCAGTATTTT
NA	NA	16	TRBJ1-1	TRBV27	CASSLQGILRNTEAFF	TGTGCCAGCAGTTTGCAGGGTATTTTGAGGAACACTGAAGCTTTCTTT
TRBD1	NA	15	TRBJ2-7	TRBV19	CASSIIQGPTYEQYF	TGTGCCAGTAGTATTATACAGGGGCCAACCTACGAGCAGTACTTC
NA	NA	15	TRBJ2-6	TRBV28	CASSPPGAGANVLTF	TGTGCCAGCAGCCCCCCAGGGGCTGGGGCCAACGTCCTGACTTTC
NA	NA	13	TRBJ1-4	TRBV12-3/TRBV12-4	CASSPRAREKLFF	TGTGCCAGCAGCCCCCGGGCGAGGGAAAAACTGTTTTTT
NA	NA	14	TRBJ1-5	TRBV2	CASSYERNNQPQHF	TGTGCCAGCAGCTACGAGAGGAACAATCAGCCCCAGCATTTT
NA	NA	13	TRBJ1-1	TRBV7-9	CASSLVQGTEAFF	TGTGCCAGCAGCTTGGTACAGGGCACTGAAGCTTTCTTT
NA	NA	13	TRBJ2-7	TRBV28	CASRLTSSYEQYF	TGTGCCAGCAGACTGACAAGCTCCTACGAGCAGTACTTC
NA	NA	14	TRBJ1-1	TRBV6-2/TRBV6-3	CASSYSTEGPEAFF	TGTGCCAGCAGTTACTCGACAGAGGGGCCTGAAGCTTTCTTT
TRBD2	few	18	TRBJ2-3	TRBV7-8	CASSLTESSGRKADTQYF	TGTGCCAGCAGCTTAACCGAAAGTAGCGGGAGGAAGGCAGATACGCAGTATTTT
NA	NA	18	TRBJ1-1	TRBV7-7	CASSHSRQETFMNTEAFF	TGTGCCAGCAGCCACAGCCGACAGGAAACTTTCATGAACACTGAAGCTTTCTTT
NA	NA	18	TRBJ1-3	TRBV30	CAWSSVPQQGDSGNTIYF	TGTGCCTGGAGTTCGGTTCCGCAACAGGGAGACTCTGGAAACACCATATATTTT
NA	NA	13	TRBJ2-5	TRBV28	CASSGLSIETQYF	TGTGCCAGCAGCGGACTATCAATCGAGACCCAGTACTTC
NA	NA	11	TRBJ2-3	TRBV20-1	CSARDENTQYF	TGCAGTGCTAGAGATGAAAATACGCAGTATTTT
NA	NA	11	TRBJ2-7	TRBV12-3/TRBV12-4	CASSPSYEQYF	TGTGCCAGCAGTCCCTCCTACGAGCAGTACTTC
NA	NA	14	TRBJ2-7	TRBV30	CAWSVGRASYEQYF	TGTGCCTGGAGTGTAGGTCGGGCTTCCTACGAGCAGTACTTC
NA	NA	15	TRBJ1-5	TRBV4-3	CASSREQGGNQPQHF	TGCGCCAGCAGCCGGGAACAGGGTGGCAATCAGCCCCAGCATTTT
TRBD2	NA	16	TRBJ2-1	TRBV9	CASSGPRGVLYNEQFF	TGTGCCAGCAGCGGACCCCGGGGGGTCCTTTACAATGAGCAGTTCTTC
NA	NA	15	TRBJ1-2	TRBV6-2/TRBV6-3	CASSIGPNFLYGYTF	TGTGCCAGCAGCATCGGGCCCAATTTTCTCTATGGCTACACCTTC
TRBD2	NA	17	TRBJ2-1	TRBV19	CASSISGTRSSYNEQFF	TGTGCCAGTAGTATAAGCGGGACCCGGAGCTCCTACAATGAGCAGTTCTTC
TRBD1	NA	18	TRBJ2-6	TRBV2	CASSEGLGGTSGANVLTF	TGTGCCAGCAGTGAAGGTTTAGGGGGCACCTCTGGGGCCAACGTCCTGACTTTC
NA	NA	16	TRBJ1-4	TRBV3-1/TRBV3-2	CASSQKGSGGNEKLFF	TGTGCCAGCAGCCAGAAGGGGTCGGGGGGTAATGAAAAACTGTTTTTT
NA	NA	14	TRBJ1-6	TRBV3-1/TRBV3-2	CASSLGGGRSTLHF	TGTGCCAGCAGCCTTGGGGGAGGACGTTCGACCCTCCACTTT
NA	NA	14	TRBJ2-7	TRBV28	CASEPVDFAYEQYF	TGTGCCAGCGAACCAGTGGACTTTGCCTACGAGCAGTACTTC
NA	NA	16	TRBJ1-2	TRBV9	CASSVASDSPNYGYTF	TGTGCCAGCAGCGTAGCCAGTGACAGCCCGAACTATGGCTACACCTTC
NA	few	13	TRBJ2-7	TRBV15	CATSREMLYEQYF	TGTGCCACCAGCAGAGAGATGTTGTACGAGCAGTACTTC
NA	once	13	TRBJ1-2	TRBV11-2	CASSLEGARGYTF	TGTGCCAGCAGCTTAGAGGGGGCGCGAGGCTACACCTTC
NA	NA	13	TRBJ2-7	TRBV21-1	CASSKLRVLGWYF	TGTGCCAGCAGCAAACTCAGGGTACTAGGGTGGTACTTC
NA	once	13	TRBJ1-1	TRBV18	CASSQGPRTEAFF	TGTGCCAGCTCACAGGGCCCGAGGACTGAAGCTTTCTTT
NA	once	12	TRBJ1-1	TRBV7-9	CASSLAHTEAFF	TGTGCCAGCAGCTTAGCGCACACTGAAGCTTTCTTT
TRBD1	NA	14	TRBJ1-5	TRBV30	CAWSLTGGIEPQHF	TGTGCCTGGAGTCTGACAGGGGGCATTGAGCCCCAGCATTTT
TRBD1	once	13	TRBJ2-7	TRBV6-5	CASSYSTGNEQYF	TGTGCCAGCAGTTACTCGACAGGGAACGAGCAGTACTTC
NA	NA	17	TRBJ1-2	TRBV2	CASSSPGGSDRPYGYTF	TGTGCCAGCAGTTCCCCTGGGGGTTCAGACAGGCCCTATGGCTACACCTTC
NA	NA	13	TRBJ1-3	TRBV7-9	CASSLPRDYTIYF	TGTGCCAGCAGCTTACCCAGGGACTACACCATATATTTT
TRBD1	NA	13	TRBJ1-6	TRBV11-2	CASSRTGESPLHF	TGTGCCAGCAGTCGGACAGGGGAATCACCCCTCCACTTT
TRBD1	NA	17	TRBJ1-6	TRBV3-1/TRBV3-2	CASSQGTGKEYNSPLHF	TGTGCCAGCAGCCAAGGGACAGGGAAGGAATATAATTCACCCCTCCACTTT
TRBD1	NA	15	TRBJ1-2	TRBV4-3	CASSHPGQGRYGYTF	TGCGCCAGCAGCCACCCGGGACAGGGGCGCTATGGCTACACCTTC
NA	NA	15	TRBJ2-2	TRBV4-1	CASSPRGDPAGELFF	TGCGCCAGCAGCCCTCGGGGAGACCCGGCCGGGGAGCTGTTTTTT
TRBD1	few	14	TRBJ2-7	TRBV6-1	CASSETDRVYEQYF	TGTGCCAGCAGTGAAACAGACAGGGTCTACGAGCAGTACTTC
TRBD1	NA	14	TRBJ1-2	TRBV4-2	CASSHGQGNYGYTF	TGTGCCAGCAGCCATGGACAGGGGAACTATGGCTACACCTTC
TRBD1	NA	16	TRBJ2-1	TRBV11-2	CASSIGVRGPNNEQFF	TGTGCCAGCAGCATAGGGGTGAGGGGGCCTAACAATGAGCAGTTCTTC
NA	NA	12	TRBJ1-1	TRBV5-5	CASSAGLEEAFF	TGTGCCAGCAGTGCAGGGCTGGAGGAAGCTTTCTTT
NA	NA	20	TRBJ1-2	TRBV4-1	CASSQDLLPLRTLMDYGYTF	TGCGCCAGCAGCCAAGATCTACTTCCGCTCCGCACCCTGATGGACTATGGCTACACCTTC